This paragraph covers one TCR beta chain sequence. The record originates from a study of blood T cell repertoires in COVID-19. The germline CDR1 and CDR2 sequences are MDHEN and SYDVKM. Trimming removed 7 bases from V and 2 bases from J; junction bases left unmatched: 13. This CDR3 has 16 amino acids. Patients in Seattle were enrolled during active infection, then followed longitudinally. Original handling: Reference gene primer amplification gave nucleated cell count estimates. TCRdb's copy holds only in-frame clones and misses some; the assay was immunoSEQ multiplex PCR. V, J and clone size derive from that table, while D and trimming were established from the DNA sequence. Of some 500,000 clones in the sample, 85% to 90% were seen once.

The sequencing input was peripheral blood. V usage is TRBV28 and J usage is TRBJ2-7; TRBD2 matches 8 bases. The clonotype was recovered from a woman aged 45 to 65 with COVID-19, enrolled during active disease. The CDR3: CASTPAGGSTTYEQYF. DNA for the CDR3: TGTGCCAGCACTCCGGCGGGGGGCTCGACAACCTACGAGCAGTACTTC. Supplemented by reference TRBV28 and TRBJ2-7, the full variable domain reads DVKVTQSSRYLVKRTGEKVFLECVQDMDHENMFWYRQDPGLGLRLIYFSYDVKMKEKGDIPEGYSVSREKKERFSLILESASTNQTSMYLCASTPAGGSTTYEQYFGPGTRLTVT.